The entry that follows covers one TCR beta chain sequence. As yet, its antigen is unknown. TCRdb analysed the 5' RACE reads with MiXCR anew, one entry per CDR3 protein. This sample has more than 350,000 distinct CDR3 sequences, with roughly 9% found just once. The CDR3 is 13 amino acids. Germline-derived CDR1 and CDR2 are DFQATT and SNEGSKA (reference sequence). The V gene lost 0 bases and the J gene lost 1 base, with 7 bases spanning the gap. These data originate in a study of identical twins. General study results and limits: With abundant cord blood beta clonotypes, insertions were fewer; memory repertoires showed no such pattern. Excess low generation probability was seen in twin-shared out-of-frame alpha sequences. Conclusions were drawn cross-sectionally by statistical analysis, without following the same donors.

The TCR comes from a woman in her forties or fifties in good health. This chain uses TRBV20-1 with TRBJ2-7, with a weak D call TRBD1 (6 bases). Sequenced sample: naive T cells sorted from blood. CDR3 DNA: TGCAGTGCTAGAGATCAGGGGTCCTACGAGCAGTACTTC. This sequence encodes CSARDQGSYEQYF.